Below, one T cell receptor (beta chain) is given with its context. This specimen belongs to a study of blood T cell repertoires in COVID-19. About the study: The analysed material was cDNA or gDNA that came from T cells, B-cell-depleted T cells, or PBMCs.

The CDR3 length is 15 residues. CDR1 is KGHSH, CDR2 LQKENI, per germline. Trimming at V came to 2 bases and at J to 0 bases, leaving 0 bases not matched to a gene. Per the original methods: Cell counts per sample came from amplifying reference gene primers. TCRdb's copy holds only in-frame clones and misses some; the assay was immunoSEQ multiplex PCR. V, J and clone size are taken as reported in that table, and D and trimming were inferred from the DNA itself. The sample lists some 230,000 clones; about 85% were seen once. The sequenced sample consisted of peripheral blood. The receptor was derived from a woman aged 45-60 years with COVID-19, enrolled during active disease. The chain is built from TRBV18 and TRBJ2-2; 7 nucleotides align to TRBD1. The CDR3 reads CASSPRGPNTGELFF. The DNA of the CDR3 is TGTGCCAGCTCACCAAGGGGGCCGAACACCGGGGAGCTGTTTTTT.